This entry concerns a single TCR beta chain. The antigen remains unidentified. This sample was taken from a study of response to subunit inactivated influenza vaccine. The study's findings and limits: The authors proposed limited new T cell recruitment per seasonal influenza vaccination.

MiXCR was run by TCRdb on the RT-PCR reads, yielding one entry per CDR3 protein. Here the sample spans over 800,000 distinct CDR3 sequences, about 20% being singletons. With 5 bases removed from V and 2 bases from J, the gap between germline ends came to 14 bases. Germline-derived CDR1 and CDR2 are SGHDT and YYEEEE. The CDR3 loop spans 14 amino acids. The material sequenced was PBMCs from blood, taken roughly 5 days after vaccination. The TCR sequence derives from a man aged 50 or older who received an inactivated influenza vaccine. The gene calls are TRBV5-6 and TRBJ2-7; TRBD1 might be the D (6 bases). The chain's CDR3 is CASSSGTLTYEQYF. Written as DNA, the CDR3 is TGTGCCAGCAGTTCCGGGACACTAACCTACGAGCAGTACTTC.